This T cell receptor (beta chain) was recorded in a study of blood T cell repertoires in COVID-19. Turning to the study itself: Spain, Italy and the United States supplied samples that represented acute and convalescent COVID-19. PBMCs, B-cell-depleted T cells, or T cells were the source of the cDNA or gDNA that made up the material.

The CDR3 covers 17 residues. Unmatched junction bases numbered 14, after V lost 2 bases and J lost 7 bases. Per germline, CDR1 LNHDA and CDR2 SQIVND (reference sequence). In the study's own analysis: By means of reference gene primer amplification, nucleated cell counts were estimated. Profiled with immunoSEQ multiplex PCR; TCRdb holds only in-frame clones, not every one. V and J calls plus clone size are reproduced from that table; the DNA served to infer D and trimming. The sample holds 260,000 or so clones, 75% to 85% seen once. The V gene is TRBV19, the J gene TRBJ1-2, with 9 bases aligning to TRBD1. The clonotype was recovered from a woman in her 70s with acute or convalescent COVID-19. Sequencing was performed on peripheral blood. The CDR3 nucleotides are TGTGCCAGTAGTATAATGCGGGGGACAGGGCAGAAAGCTGGCTACACCTTC. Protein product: CASSIMRGTGQKAGYTF. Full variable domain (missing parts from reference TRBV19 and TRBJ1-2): DGGITQSPKYLFRKEGQNVTLSCEQNLNHDAMYWYRQDPGQGLRLIYYSQIVNDFQKGDIAEGYSVSREKKESFPLTVTSAQKNPTAFYLCASSIMRGTGQKAGYTFGSGTRLTVV.